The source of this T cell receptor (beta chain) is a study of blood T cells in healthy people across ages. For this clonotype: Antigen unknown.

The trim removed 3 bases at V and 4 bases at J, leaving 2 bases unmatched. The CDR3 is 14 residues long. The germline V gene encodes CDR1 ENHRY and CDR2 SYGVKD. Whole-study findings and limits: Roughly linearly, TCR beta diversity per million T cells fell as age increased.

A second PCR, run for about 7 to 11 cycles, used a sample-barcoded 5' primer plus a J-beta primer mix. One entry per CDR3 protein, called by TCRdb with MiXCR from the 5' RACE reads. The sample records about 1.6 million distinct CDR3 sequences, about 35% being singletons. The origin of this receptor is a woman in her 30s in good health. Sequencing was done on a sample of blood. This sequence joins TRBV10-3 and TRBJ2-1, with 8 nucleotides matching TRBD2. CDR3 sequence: CAISDGGEYNEQFF. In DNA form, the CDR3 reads TGTGCCATCAGTGACGGGGGGGAATACAATGAGCAGTTCTTC.